This TCR beta chain was found in a study of post-analysis software for immune sequencing data. At the level of the study: The cohort encompassed relapsing-remitting, secondary progressive and progressive-relapsing multiple sclerosis disease courses.

CDR3 size: 17 residues. Germline loops: CDR1 LGHDT, CDR2 YNNKEL (reference sequence). A word on this clonotype: The antigen is undetermined.

Study conclusions and caveats: Higher frequency in patients than in controls was seen for about five TRBV segments, with TRBV5-6, TRBV5-1 and TRBV20-1 among them.

Unique molecular identifiers were carried by the TCR beta cDNA libraries. MiXCR, run by TCRdb on the PCR reads, gives a single entry per CDR3 protein. The repertoire holds approximately 460,000 distinct CDR3 sequences, with 40% to 55% as singletons. Source material: blood. The chain couples TRBV3-1 to TRBJ2-7; 9 nucleotides align to TRBD2. The tail of the sequence fits TRBJ2-4 better, so the J call may be wrong. The receptor comes from a girl aged 5-17 years with multiple sclerosis. The CDR3 nucleotides read TGTGCCAGCAGCCAACCCGGCGCGGGAGGGCCGTCGGACATTCAGTACTTC. Amino acid sequence: CASSQPGAGGPSDIQYF.